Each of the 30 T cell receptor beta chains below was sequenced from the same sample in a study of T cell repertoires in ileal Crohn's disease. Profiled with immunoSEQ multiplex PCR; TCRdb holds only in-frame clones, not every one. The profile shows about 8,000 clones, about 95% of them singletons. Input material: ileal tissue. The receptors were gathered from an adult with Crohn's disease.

The CDR3 nucleotides are TGTGCCAGCAGCCGAGGGACAGATTATACGCAGTATTTT. Its translation is CASSRGTDYTQYF. The chain links TRBV7-9 to TRBJ2-3, with 7 nucleotides matching TRBD1. The germline V gene has CDR1 SEHNR and CDR2 FQNEAQ (reference sequence). The V and J ends lost 5 bases and 7 bases, in that order; junction bases with no gene match: 6. The CDR3 is 13 residues long. The variable domain in full, completed from reference TRBV7-9 and TRBJ2-3, reads DTGVSQNPRHKITKRGQNVTFRCDPISEHNRLYWYRQTLGQGPEFLTYFQNEAQLEKSRLLSDRFSAERPKGSFSTLEIQRTEQGDSAMYLCASSRGTDYTQYFGPGTRLTVL.

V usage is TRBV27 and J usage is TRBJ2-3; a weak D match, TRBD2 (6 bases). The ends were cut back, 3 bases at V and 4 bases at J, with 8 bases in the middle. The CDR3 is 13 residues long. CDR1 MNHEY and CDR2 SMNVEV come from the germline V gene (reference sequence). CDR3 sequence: CASSFWGADTQYF. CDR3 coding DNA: TGTGCCAGCAGTTTCTGGGGGGCAGATACGCAGTATTTT.

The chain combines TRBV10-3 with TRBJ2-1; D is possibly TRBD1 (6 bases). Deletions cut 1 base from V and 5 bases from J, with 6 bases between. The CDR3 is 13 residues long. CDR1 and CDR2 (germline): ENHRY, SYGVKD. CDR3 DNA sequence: TGTGCCATCAGTGAGTACAGGGACAATGAGCAGTTCTTC. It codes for CAISEYRDNEQFF.

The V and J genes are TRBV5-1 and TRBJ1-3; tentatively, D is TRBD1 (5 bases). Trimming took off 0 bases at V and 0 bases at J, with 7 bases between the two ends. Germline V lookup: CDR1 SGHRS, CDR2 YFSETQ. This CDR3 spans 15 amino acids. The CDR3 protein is CASSLGDFSGNTIYF. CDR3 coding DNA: TGCGCCAGCAGCTTGGGGGACTTCTCTGGAAACACCATATATTTT.

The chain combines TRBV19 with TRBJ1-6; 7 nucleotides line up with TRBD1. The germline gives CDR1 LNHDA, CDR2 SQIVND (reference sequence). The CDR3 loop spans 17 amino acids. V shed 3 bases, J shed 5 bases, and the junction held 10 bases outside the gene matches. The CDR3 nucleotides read TGTGCCAGTAGTATTGTTTTGCGGCAGGGGGATAATTCACCCCTCCACTTT. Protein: CASSIVLRQGDNSPLHF. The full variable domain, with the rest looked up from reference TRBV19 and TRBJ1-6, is DGGITQSPKYLFRKEGQNVTLSCEQNLNHDAMYWYRQDPGQGLRLIYYSQIVNDFQKGDIAEGYSVSREKKESFPLTVTSAQKNPTAFYLCASSIVLRQGDNSPLHFGNGTRLTVT.

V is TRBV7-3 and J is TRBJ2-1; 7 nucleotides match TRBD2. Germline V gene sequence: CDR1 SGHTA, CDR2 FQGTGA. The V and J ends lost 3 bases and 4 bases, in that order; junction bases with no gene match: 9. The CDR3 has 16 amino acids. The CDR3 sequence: CASSLQSSGHYNEQFF. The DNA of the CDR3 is TGTGCCAGCAGCTTGCAATCTAGCGGCCATTACAATGAGCAGTTCTTC.

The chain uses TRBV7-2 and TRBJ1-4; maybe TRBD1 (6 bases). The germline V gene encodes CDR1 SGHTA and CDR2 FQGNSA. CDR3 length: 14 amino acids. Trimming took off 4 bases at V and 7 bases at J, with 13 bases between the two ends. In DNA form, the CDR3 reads TGTGCCAGCAGCTCTCAGGGGTTCAGTGAAAAACTGTTTTTT. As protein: CASSSQGFSEKLFF.

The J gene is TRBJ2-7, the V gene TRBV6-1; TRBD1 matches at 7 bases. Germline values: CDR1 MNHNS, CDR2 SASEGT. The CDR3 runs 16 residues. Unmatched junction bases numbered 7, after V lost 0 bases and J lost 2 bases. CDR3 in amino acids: CASSEAAPGQPYEQYF. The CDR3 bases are TGTGCCAGCAGTGAAGCGGCCCCGGGACAGCCCTACGAGCAGTACTTC.

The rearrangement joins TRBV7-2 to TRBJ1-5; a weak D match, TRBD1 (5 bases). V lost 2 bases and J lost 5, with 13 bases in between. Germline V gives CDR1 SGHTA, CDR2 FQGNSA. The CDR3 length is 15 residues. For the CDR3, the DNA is TGTGCCAGCAGCTTAATGACAGCACGGGATCAGCCCCAGCATTTT. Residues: CASSLMTARDQPQHF.

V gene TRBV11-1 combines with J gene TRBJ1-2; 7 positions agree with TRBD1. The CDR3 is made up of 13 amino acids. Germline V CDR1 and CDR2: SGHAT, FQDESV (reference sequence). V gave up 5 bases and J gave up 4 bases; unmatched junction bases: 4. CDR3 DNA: TGTGCCAGCAGCCACGGACAGGCCTATGGCTACACCTTC. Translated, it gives CASSHGQAYGYTF.

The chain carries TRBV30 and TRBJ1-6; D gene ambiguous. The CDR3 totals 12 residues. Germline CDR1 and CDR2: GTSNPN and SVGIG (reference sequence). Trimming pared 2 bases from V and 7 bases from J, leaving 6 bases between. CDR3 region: CAWSTKNSPLHF. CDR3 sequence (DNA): TGTGCCTGGAGTACAAAGAATTCACCCCTCCACTTT.

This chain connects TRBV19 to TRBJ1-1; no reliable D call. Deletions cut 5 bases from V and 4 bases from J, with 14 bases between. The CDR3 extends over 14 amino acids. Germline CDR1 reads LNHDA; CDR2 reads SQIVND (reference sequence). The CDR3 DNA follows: TGTGCCAGTAGTTTCTTGAGCCCGAGCACTGAAGCTTTCTTT. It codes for CASSFLSPSTEAFF.

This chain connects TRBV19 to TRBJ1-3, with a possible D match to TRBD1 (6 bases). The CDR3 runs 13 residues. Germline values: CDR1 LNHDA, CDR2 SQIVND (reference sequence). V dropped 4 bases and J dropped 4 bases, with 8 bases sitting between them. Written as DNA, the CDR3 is TGTGCCAGTAGTAATGACAGGGGAAACACCATATATTTT. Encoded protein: CASSNDRGNTIYF.

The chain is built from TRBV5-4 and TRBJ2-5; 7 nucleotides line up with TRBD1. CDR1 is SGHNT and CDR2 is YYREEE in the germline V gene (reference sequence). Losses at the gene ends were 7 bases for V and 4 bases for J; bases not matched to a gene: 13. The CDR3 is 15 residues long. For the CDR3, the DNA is TGTGCCAGCGCCGAAGTCTCAGGGGGTGGAGAGACCCAGTACTTC. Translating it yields CASAEVSGGGETQYF.

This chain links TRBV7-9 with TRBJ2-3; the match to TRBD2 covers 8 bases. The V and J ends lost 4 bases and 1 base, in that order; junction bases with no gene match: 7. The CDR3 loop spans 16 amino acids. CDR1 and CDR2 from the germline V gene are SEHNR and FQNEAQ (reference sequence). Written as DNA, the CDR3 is TGTGCCAGCAGCTCAGATAGCGGGGTCGGCACAGATACGCAGTATTTT. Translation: CASSSDSGVGTDTQYF.

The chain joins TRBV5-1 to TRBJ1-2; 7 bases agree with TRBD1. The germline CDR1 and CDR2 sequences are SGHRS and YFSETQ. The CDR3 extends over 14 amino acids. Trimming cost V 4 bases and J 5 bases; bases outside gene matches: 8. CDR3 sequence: CASSETTGNYGYTF. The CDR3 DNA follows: TGCGCCAGCAGCGAAACGACAGGGAATTATGGCTACACCTTC.

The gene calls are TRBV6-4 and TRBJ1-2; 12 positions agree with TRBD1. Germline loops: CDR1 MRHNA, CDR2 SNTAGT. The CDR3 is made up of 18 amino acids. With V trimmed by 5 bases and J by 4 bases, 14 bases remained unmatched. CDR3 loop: CASSPTGTGGSMVYGYTF. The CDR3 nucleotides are TGTGCCAGCAGTCCCACCGGGACAGGGGGCAGCATGGTCTATGGCTACACCTTC.

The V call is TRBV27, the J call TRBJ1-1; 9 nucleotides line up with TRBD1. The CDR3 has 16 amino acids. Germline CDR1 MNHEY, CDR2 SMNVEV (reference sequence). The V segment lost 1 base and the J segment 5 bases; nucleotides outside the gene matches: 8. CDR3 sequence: CASSLWGTGSWTEAFF. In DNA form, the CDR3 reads TGTGCCAGCAGTTTATGGGGGACAGGGAGTTGGACTGAAGCTTTCTTT.

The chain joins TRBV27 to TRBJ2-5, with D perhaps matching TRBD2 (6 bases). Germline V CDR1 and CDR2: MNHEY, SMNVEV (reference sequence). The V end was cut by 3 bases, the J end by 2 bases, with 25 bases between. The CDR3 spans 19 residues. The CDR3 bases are TGTGCCAGCAGTTTTGGGTCCCTGGTGGAGGGAAAGGGGCAAGAGACCCAGTACTTC. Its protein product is CASSFGSLVEGKGQETQYF.

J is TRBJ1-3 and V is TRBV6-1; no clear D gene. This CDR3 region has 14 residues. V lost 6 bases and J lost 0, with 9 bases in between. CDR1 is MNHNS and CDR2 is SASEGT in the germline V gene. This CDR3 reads CASRVVSSGNTIYF. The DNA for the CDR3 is TGTGCCAGCAGAGTCGTGAGCTCTGGAAACACCATATATTTT.

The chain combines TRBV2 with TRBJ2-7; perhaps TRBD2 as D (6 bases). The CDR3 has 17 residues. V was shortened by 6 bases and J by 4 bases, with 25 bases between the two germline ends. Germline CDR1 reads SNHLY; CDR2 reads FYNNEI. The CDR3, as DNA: TGTGCCAGCAGAGAACCTTCAGTATTCGGGACTGGATACGAGCAGTACTTC. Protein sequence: CASREPSVFGTGYEQYF.

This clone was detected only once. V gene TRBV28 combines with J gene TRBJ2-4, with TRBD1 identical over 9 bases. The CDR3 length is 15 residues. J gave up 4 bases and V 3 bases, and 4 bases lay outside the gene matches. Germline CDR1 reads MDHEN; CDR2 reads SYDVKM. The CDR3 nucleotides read TGTGCCAGCAGTTTCTCTGGGACAGGGAAAAACATTCAGTACTTC. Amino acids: CASSFSGTGKNIQYF.

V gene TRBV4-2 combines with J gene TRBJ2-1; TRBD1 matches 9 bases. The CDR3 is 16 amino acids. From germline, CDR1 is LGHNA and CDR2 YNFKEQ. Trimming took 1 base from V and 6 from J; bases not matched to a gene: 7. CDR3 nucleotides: TGTGCCAGCAGCCAAGGCGGGGACAGGGTATCCAATGAGCAGTTCTTC. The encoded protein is CASSQGGDRVSNEQFF.

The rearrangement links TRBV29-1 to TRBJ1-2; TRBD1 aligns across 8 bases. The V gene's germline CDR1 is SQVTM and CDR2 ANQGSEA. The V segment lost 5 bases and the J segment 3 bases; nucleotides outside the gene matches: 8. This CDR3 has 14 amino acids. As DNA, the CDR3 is TGCAGCGTTACCACTCCGGACAGGGACTATGGCTACACCTTC. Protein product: CSVTTPDRDYGYTF.

The CDR3 DNA sequence: TGTGCCTGGAGTGCACAGGTGGGAAACACCATATATTTT. Its protein product is CAWSAQVGNTIYF. The genes are TRBV30 and TRBJ1-3; maybe TRBD1 (5 bases). Between the trimmed V and J ends, which lost 1 base and 4 bases, there was a span of 8 bases. The CDR3 is made up of 13 amino acids. CDR1 and CDR2 from the germline V gene are GTSNPN and SVGIG (reference sequence).

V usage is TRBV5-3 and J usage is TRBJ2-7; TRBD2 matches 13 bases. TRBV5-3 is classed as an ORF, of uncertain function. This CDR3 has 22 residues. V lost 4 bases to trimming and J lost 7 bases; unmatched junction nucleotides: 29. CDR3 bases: TGTGCCAGAAGCCCCGAACTGTTAGGACTAGCGGGGGCCACCGCACCTTGGGGGGAGCAGTACTTC. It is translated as CARSPELLGLAGATAPWGEQYF.

The CDR3 loop reads CASRSTQQGNLNYGYTF. For the CDR3, the DNA is TGTGCCAGTAGATCAACCCAACAGGGGAACCTTAACTATGGCTACACCTTC. The rearrangement joins TRBV19 to TRBJ1-2, with 7 nucleotides matching TRBD1. The CDR3 has 17 amino acids. CDR1 and CDR2 from the germline V gene are LNHDA and SQIVND (reference sequence). V gave up 6 bases and J gave up 1 base; unmatched junction bases: 14.

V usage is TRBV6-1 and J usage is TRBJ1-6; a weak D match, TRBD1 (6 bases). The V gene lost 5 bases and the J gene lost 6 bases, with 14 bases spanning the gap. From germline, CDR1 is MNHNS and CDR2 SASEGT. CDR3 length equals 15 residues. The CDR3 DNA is TGTGCCAGCAGTAACGGACAGCTACTTAATTCACCCCTCCACTTT. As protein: CASSNGQLLNSPLHF.

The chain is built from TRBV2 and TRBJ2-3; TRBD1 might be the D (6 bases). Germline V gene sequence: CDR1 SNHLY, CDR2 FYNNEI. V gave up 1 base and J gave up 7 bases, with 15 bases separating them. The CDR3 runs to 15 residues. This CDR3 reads CASSEVRGLLYTQYF. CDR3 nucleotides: TGTGCCAGCAGTGAAGTCAGGGGCCTCCTTTATACGCAGTATTTT.

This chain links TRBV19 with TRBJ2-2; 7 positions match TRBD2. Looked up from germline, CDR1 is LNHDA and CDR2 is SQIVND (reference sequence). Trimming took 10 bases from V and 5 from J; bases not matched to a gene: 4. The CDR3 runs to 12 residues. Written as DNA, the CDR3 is TGTGCCACTGGGGGGGTGACCGGGGAGCTGTTTTTT. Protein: CATGGVTGELFF.